These T cell receptor beta chains were read from a single sample in a study. Clones were sequenced by immunoSEQ multiplex PCR, and TCRdb holds only the in-frame ones, with some missing. Altogether 60,000 to 85,000 clones are present, about 94% being singletons, with the ten largest covering roughly 4.6%. The sequenced sample was PBMCs. These receptors all stem from a man aged 40-49 years with rheumatoid arthritis. Both conserved end residues are part of each CDR3. D genes are given only for firm matches. Size is stated for part of the rows, as once, few or many counts, or as a class when the clone is expanded.

clone_size	d_call	v_call	j_call	cdr3_aa	cdr3_nt
.	.	TRBV3-1/TRBV3-2	TRBJ2-7	CASSQRQVFYEQYF	TGTGCCAGCAGCCAAAGACAGGTCTTCTACGAGCAGTACTTC
.	TRBD1	TRBV18	TRBJ1-4	CASSPGTGGETNEKLFF	TGTGCCAGCTCTCCCGGGACAGGGGGCGAGACTAATGAAAAACTGTTTTTT
.	.	TRBV5-1	TRBJ2-7	CASSRQANYEQYF	TGCGCCAGCAGCAGACAGGCAAACTACGAGCAGTACTTC
.	.	TRBV25-1	TRBJ1-2	CASSEQGRSGYTF	TGTGCCAGCAGTGAACAGGGAAGAAGTGGCTACACCTTC
few	.	TRBV6-5	TRBJ1-6	CASKQGFNSPLHF	TGTGCCAGTAAACAGGGTTTTAATTCACCCCTCCACTTT
.	.	TRBV9	TRBJ1-2	CASSVEQGYGYTF	TGTGCCAGCAGCGTAGAACAGGGCTATGGCTACACCTTC
.	.	TRBV6-2/TRBV6-3	TRBJ1-5	CASSPRTAFSNQPQHF	TGTGCCAGCAGTCCACGGACAGCCTTTAGCAATCAGCCCCAGCATTTT
.	TRBD1	TRBV7-9	TRBJ1-4	CASSAGQGGTNEKLFF	TGTGCCAGCAGCGCTGGACAGGGGGGCACTAATGAAAAACTGTTTTTT
.	.	TRBV6-4	TRBJ2-3	CASSVTLGTDTQYF	TGTGCCAGCAGTGTGACGCTAGGTACAGATACGCAGTATTTT
.	.	TRBV7-3	TRBJ2-1	CASSPPGASVYNEQFF	TGTGCCAGCAGCCCCCCCGGGGCGAGTGTTTACAATGAGCAGTTCTTC
.	.	TRBV6-5	TRBJ1-2	CASSYTYREGYTF	TGTGCCAGCAGTTACACCTACAGGGAAGGCTACACCTTC
.	TRBD2	TRBV3-1/TRBV3-2	TRBJ2-1	CASSSPTSRGDEQFF	TGTGCCAGCAGTTCCCCTACTAGCCGGGGGGATGAGCAGTTCTTC
.	.	TRBV7-7	TRBJ1-4	CASSLDQGSGEKLFF	TGTGCTAGCAGCTTAGATCAAGGGTCCGGCGAAAAACTGTTTTTT
.	.	TRBV11-2	TRBJ1-1	CASSRTGLNTEAFF	TGTGCCAGCAGCCGAACGGGCTTAAACACTGAAGCTTTCTTT
.	.	TRBV7-2	TRBJ2-3	CASSLSSDTQYF	TGTGCCAGCAGCTTATCGTCGGATACGCAGTATTTT
.	TRBD1	TRBV7-2	TRBJ2-7	CASTGYRGHSYEQYF	TGTGCCAGCACGGGATACAGGGGGCACTCCTACGAGCAGTACTTC
.	.	TRBV6-1	TRBJ1-4	CASSAQGPATNEKLFF	TGTGCCAGCAGTGCCCAAGGACCTGCAACTAATGAAAAACTGTTTTTT
.	TRBD1	TRBV7-2	TRBJ1-1	CASSFDSDRGNTEAFF	TGTGCCAGCAGCTTTGACTCGGACAGGGGGAACACTGAAGCTTTCTTT
.	.	TRBV2	TRBJ1-1	CASKVMRDPIAEAFF	TGTGCCAGCAAGGTTATGCGGGATCCGATCGCTGAAGCTTTCTTT
.	.	TRBV7-9	TRBJ2-7	CASSLSGGSSYEQYF	TGTGCCAGCAGCTTATCTGGGGGGAGCTCCTACGAGCAGTACTTC
.	TRBD1	TRBV5-6	TRBJ1-6	CASSLQGDNSPLHF	TGTGCCAGCAGCTTACAGGGGGATAATTCACCCCTCCACTTT
.	TRBD1	TRBV7-9	TRBJ2-7	CASSSGTGVVGQYF	TGTGCCAGCAGCAGCGGGACAGGGGTGGTAGGGCAGTACTTC
.	.	TRBV11-3	TRBJ2-2	CASSLGPGRNTGELFF	TGTGCCAGCAGCTTAGGCCCAGGGAGGAACACCGGGGAGCTGTTTTTT
.	.	TRBV6-4	TRBJ2-1	CASSDSSGSYNEQFF	TGTGCCAGCAGTGACTCAAGCGGATCCTACAATGAGCAGTTCTTC
.	.	TRBV11-2	TRBJ2-5	CASSLEGFQLRAKTQYF	TGTGCCAGCAGCTTAGAAGGGTTCCAGCTTAGAGCGAAGACCCAGTACTTC
.	.	TRBV5-5	TRBJ1-2	CASSLGGQPTNYGYTF	TGTGCCAGCAGCTTGGGGGGGCAACCCACTAACTATGGCTACACCTTC
.	TRBD2	TRBV27	TRBJ2-3	CASSLLTTSGPPTDTQYF	TGTGCCAGCAGTCTCCTAACGACTAGCGGGCCTCCAACAGATACGCAGTATTTT
.	TRBD1	TRBV12-5	TRBJ2-2	CASRSGQGRAGELFF	TGTGCTAGTAGGTCGGGACAGGGAAGGGCCGGGGAGCTGTTTTTT
.	.	TRBV27	TRBJ2-1	CASSPSGAPYNEQFF	TGTGCCAGCAGCCCCTCGGGAGCACCCTACAATGAGCAGTTCTTC
.	.	TRBV6-5	TRBJ2-1	CASDAEGSYNEQFF	TGTGCCAGCGACGCAGAAGGCTCCTACAATGAGCAGTTCTTC
.	.	TRBV29-1	TRBJ1-2	CSVGGLWGRAHYGYTF	TGCAGCGTTGGGGGGTTATGGGGCCGAGCTCACTATGGCTACACCTTC